The following is a TCR beta chain sequence with its context. Its cognate antigen has yet to be identified. Base qualities were left out, and no much larger clone turns up one base away. These data come from a study of T cell changes during pregnancy in multiple sclerosis (dated 2019 in TCRdb). Looking at the study overall: Changes in the T cell repertoire over the course of pregnancy were examined in this study in women with multiple sclerosis.

The receptor library was made with the immunoSEQ multiplex PCR assay. The table comes from immuneACCESS by way of TCRdb, which keeps in-frame sequences with V and J called. Part of the clones is missing from these tables; in studies checked, under half for an unresolved V gene and the rest for unknown reasons. This sample comprises around 92,000 clones, about 93% of them detected only once. The ten largest clones represent 3.5% to 4.5% of the sample. The junction shows trimming of 2 bases on V and 0 bases on J, plus 10 bases between the germline ends. The CDR3 covers 15 residues, taking in both the cysteine and the phenylalanine. The sequence is cut down to CDR3 DNA, 45 bases in frame from base 1. According to the germline V gene, CDR1 reads KGHSH and CDR2 reads LQKENI.

Recombination connected TRBV18 to TRBJ1-2, and the D gene may be TRBD1, 5 bases matching. Sequencing used peripheral blood, obtained in the first trimester of pregnancy. This receptor was identified in a female donor with multiple sclerosis, enrolled in a pregnancy study. The DNA reads as follows: TGTGCCAGCTCACCAGGCGGGGCAACTAACTATGGCTACACCTTC. This codes for CASSPGGATNYGYTF.